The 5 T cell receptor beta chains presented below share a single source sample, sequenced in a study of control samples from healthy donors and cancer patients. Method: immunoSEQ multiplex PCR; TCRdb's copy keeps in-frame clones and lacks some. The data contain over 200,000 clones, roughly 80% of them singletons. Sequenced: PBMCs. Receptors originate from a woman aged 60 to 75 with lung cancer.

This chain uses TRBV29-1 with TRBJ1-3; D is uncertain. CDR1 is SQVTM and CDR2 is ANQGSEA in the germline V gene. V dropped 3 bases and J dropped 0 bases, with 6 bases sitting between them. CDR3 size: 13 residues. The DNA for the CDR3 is TGCAGCGTTGAGACATCCTCTGGAAACACCATATATTTT. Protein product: CSVETSSGNTIYF.

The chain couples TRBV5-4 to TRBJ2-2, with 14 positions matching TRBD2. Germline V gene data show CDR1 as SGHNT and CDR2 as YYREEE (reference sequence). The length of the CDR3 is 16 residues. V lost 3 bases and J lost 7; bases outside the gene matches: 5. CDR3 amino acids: CASSYRLAGGDGELFF. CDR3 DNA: TGTGCCAGCAGCTACAGACTAGCGGGGGGGGACGGGGAGCTGTTTTTT. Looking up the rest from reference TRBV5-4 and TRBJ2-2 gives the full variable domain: ETGVTQSPTHLIKTRGQQVTLRCSSQSGHNTVSWYQQALGQGPQFIFQYYREEENGRGNFPPRFSGLQFPNYSSELNVNALELDDSALYLCASSYRLAGGDGELFFGEGSRLTVL.

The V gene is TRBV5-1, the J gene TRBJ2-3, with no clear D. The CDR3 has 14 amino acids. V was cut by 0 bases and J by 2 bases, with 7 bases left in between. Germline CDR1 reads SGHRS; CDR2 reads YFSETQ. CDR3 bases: TGCGCCAGCAGCTTGGAAGCATTCACAGATACGCAGTATTTT. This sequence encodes CASSLEAFTDTQYF. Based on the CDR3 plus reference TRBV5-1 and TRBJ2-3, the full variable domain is KAGVTQTPRYLIKTRGQQVTLSCSPISGHRSVSWYQQTPGQGLQFLFEYFSETQRNKGNFPGRFSGRQFSNSRSEMNVSTLELGDSALYLCASSLEAFTDTQYFGPGTRLTVL.

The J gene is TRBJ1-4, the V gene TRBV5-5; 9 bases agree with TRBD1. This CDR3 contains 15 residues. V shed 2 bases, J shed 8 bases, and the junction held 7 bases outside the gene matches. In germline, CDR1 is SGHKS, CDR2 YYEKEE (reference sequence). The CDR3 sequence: CASSLTPTGGEKLFF. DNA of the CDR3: TGTGCCAGCAGCTTAACACCGACAGGGGGGGAAAAACTGTTTTTT.

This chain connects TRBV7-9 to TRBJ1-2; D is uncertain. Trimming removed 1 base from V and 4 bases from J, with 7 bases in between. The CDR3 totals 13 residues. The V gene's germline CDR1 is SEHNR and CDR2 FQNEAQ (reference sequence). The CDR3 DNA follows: TGTGCCAGCAGCTTAGAAGTGAGCTATGGCTACACCTTC. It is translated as CASSLEVSYGYTF.